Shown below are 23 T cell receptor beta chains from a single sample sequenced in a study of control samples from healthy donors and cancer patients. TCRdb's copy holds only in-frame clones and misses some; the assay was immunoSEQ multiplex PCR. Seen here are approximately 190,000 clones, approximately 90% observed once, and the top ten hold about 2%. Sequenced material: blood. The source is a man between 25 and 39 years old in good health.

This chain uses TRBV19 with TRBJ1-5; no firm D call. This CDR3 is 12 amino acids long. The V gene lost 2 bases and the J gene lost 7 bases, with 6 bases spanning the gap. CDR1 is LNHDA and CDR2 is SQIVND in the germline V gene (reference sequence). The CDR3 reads CASSIMGQPQHF. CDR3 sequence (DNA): TGTGCCAGTAGTATAATGGGACAGCCCCAGCATTTT.

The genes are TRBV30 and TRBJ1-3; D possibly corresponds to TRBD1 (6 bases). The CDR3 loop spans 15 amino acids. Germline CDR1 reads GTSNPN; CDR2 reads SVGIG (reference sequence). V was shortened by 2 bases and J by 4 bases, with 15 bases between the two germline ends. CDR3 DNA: TGTGCCTGGAGTAAAGGTGGGGGCTTCGGAAACACCATATATTTT. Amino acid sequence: CAWSKGGGFGNTIYF.

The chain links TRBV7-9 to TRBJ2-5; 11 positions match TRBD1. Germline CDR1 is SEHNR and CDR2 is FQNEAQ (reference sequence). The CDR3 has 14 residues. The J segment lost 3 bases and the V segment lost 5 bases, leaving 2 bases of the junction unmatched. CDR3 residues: CASSPGQGEETQYF. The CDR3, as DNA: TGTGCCAGCAGCCCGGGACAGGGGGAAGAGACCCAGTACTTC.

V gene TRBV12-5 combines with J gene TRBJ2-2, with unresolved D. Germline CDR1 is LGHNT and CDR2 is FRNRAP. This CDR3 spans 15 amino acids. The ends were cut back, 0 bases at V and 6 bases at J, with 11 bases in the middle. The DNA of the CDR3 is TGTGCTAGTGGTTTGGTACTGGATAAAGCCGGGGAGCTGTTTTTT. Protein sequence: CASGLVLDKAGELFF.

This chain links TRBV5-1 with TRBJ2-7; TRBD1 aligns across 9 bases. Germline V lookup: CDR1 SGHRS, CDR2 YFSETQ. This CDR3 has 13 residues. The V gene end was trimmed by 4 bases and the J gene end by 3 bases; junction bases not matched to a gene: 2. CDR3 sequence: CASSGQGFYEQYF. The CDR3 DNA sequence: TGCGCCAGCAGCGGACAGGGGTTCTACGAGCAGTACTTC.

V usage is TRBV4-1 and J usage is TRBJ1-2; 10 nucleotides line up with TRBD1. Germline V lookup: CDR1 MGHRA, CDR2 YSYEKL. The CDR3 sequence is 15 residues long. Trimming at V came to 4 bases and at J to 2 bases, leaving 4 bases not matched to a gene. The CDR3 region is CASSLTGQGNYGYTF. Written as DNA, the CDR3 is TGCGCCAGCAGCCTTACGGGACAGGGGAACTATGGCTACACCTTC.

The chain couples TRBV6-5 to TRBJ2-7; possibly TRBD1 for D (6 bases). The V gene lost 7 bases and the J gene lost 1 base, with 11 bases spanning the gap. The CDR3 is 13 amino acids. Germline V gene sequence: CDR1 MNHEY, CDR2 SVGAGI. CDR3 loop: CASTLGQSYEQYF. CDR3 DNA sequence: TGTGCCAGCACTCTAGGACAGTCCTACGAGCAGTACTTC.

The CDR3 here is CASSPGDQETQYF. The CDR3 DNA reads as TGCGCCAGCAGTCCAGGGGACCAAGAGACCCAGTACTTC. V is TRBV10-1 and J is TRBJ2-5, with D possibly matching TRBD1 (6 bases). Germline CDR1 reads WNHNN; CDR2 reads SYGVQD (reference sequence). Trimming removed 5 bases from V and 0 bases from J, with 7 bases in between. This CDR3 has 13 amino acids.

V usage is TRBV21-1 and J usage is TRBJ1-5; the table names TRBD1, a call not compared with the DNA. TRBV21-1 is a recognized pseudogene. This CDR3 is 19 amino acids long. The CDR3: CASSKTSGTGGIGNQPQHF. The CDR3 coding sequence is TGTGCCAGCAGCAAAACTTCCGGGACAGGGGGCATAGGCAATCAGCCCCAGCATTTT.

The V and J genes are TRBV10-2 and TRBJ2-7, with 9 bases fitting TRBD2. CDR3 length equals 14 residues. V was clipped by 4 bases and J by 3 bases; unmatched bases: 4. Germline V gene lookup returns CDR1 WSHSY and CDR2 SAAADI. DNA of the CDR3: TGCGCCAGCAGTGTAAGCGGGGGGAGCTACGAGCAGTACTTC. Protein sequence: CASSVSGGSYEQYF.

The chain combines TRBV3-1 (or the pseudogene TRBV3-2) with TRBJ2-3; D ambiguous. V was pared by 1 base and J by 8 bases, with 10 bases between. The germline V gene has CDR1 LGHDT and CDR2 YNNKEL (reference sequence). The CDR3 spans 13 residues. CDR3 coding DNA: TGTGCCAGCAGCCAAGTCTACACGGGTACGCAGTATTTT. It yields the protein CASSQVYTGTQYF.

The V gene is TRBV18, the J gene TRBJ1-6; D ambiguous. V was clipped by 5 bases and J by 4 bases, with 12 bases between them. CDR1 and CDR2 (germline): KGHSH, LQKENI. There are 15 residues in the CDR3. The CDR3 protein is CASSTNIGYNSPLHF. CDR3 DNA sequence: TGTGCCAGCTCAACGAATATTGGGTATAATTCACCCCTCCACTTT. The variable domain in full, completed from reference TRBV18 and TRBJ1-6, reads NAGVMQNPRHLVRRRGQEARLRCSPMKGHSHVYWYRQLPEEGLKFMVYLQKENIIDESGMPKERFSAEFPKEGPSILRIQQVVRGDSAAYFCASSTNIGYNSPLHFGNGTRLTVT.

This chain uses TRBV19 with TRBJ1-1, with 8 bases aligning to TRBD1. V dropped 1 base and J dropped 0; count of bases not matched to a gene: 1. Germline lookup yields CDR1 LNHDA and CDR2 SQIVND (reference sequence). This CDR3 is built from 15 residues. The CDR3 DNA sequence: TGTGCCAGTAGTATAGTACAGGGGGTGAACACTGAAGCTTTCTTT. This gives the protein CASSIVQGVNTEAFF.

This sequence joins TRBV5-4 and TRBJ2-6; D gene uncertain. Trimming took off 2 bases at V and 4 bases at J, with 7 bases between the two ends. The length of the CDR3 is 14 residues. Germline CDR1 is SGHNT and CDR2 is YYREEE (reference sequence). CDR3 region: CASSFPKGANVLTF. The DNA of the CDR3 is TGTGCCAGCAGCTTTCCAAAGGGGGCCAACGTCCTGACTTTC.

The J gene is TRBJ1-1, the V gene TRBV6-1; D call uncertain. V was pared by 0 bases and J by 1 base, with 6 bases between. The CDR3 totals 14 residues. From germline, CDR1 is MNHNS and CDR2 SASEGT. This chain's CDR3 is CASSEAPQNTEAFF. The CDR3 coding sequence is TGTGCCAGCAGTGAAGCGCCACAGAACACTGAAGCTTTCTTT.

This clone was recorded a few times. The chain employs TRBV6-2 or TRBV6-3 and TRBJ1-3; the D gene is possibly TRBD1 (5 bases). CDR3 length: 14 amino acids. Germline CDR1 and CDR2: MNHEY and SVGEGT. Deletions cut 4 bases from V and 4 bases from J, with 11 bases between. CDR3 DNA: TGTGCCAGCAGTTCCCAGGGTACCGGAAACACCATATATTTT. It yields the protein CASSSQGTGNTIYF.

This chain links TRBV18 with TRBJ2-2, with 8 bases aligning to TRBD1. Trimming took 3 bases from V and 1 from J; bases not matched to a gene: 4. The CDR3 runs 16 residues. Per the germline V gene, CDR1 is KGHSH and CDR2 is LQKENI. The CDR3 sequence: CASSPRTGGNTGELFF. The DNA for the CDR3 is TGTGCCAGCTCACCGAGAACAGGGGGGAACACCGGGGAGCTGTTTTTT. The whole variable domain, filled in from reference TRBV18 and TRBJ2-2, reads NAGVMQNPRHLVRRRGQEARLRCSPMKGHSHVYWYRQLPEEGLKFMVYLQKENIIDESGMPKERFSAEFPKEGPSILRIQQVVRGDSAAYFCASSPRTGGNTGELFFGEGSRLTVL.

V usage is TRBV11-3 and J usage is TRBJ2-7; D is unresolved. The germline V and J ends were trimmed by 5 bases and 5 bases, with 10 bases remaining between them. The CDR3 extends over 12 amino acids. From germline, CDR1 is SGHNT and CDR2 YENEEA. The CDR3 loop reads CASSHGRDEQYF. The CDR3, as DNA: TGTGCCAGCAGCCACGGCCGGGACGAGCAGTACTTC.

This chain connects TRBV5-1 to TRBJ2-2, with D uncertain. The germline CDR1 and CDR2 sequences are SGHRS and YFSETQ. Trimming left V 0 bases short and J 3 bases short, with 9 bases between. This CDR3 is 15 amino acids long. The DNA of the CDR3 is TGCGCCAGCAGCTTGGGTGTGCCAGACACCGGGGAGCTGTTTTTT. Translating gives CASSLGVPDTGELFF.

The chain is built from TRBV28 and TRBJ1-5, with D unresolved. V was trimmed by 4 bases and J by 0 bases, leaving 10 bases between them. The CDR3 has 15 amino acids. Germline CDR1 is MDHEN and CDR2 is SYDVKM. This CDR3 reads CASSSAPNSNQPQHF. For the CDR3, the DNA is TGTGCCAGCAGTTCGGCGCCGAATAGCAATCAGCCCCAGCATTTT.

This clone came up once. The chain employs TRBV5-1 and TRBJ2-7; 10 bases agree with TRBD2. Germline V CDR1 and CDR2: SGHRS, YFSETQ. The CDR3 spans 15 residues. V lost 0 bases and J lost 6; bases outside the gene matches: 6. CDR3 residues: CASSLGVAGGSEQYF. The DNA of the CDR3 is TGCGCCAGCAGCTTGGGGGTAGCGGGGGGAAGCGAGCAGTACTTC. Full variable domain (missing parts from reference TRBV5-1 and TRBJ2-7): KAGVTQTPRYLIKTRGQQVTLSCSPISGHRSVSWYQQTPGQGLQFLFEYFSETQRNKGNFPGRFSGRQFSNSRSEMNVSTLELGDSALYLCASSLGVAGGSEQYFGPGTRLTVT.

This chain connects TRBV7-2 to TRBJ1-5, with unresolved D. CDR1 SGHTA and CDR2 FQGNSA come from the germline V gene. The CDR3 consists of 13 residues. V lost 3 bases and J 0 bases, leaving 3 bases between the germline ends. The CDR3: CASSFYSNQPQHF. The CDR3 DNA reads TGTGCCAGCAGCTTTTATAGCAATCAGCCCCAGCATTTT. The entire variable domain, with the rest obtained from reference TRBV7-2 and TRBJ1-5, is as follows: GAGVSQSPSNKVTEKGKDVELRCDPISGHTALYWYRQSLGQGLEFLIYFQGNSAPDKSGLPSDRFSAERTGGSVSTLTIQRTQQEDSAVYLCASSFYSNQPQHFGDGTRLSIL.

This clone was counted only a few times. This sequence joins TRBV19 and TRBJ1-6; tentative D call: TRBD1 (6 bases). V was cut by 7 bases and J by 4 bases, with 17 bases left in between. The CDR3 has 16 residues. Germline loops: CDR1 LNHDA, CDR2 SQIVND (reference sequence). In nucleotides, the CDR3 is TGTGCCAGTACTCTCACGGGAGGACAGTATAATTCACCCCTCCACTTT. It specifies CASTLTGGQYNSPLHF.